This TCR beta chain was retrieved from a study of blood T cell repertoires in COVID-19. CDR3 length equals 16 residues. Method: immunoSEQ multiplex PCR; TCRdb's copy keeps in-frame clones and lacks some. Of approximately 470,000 clones listed, around 85% are singletons. The chain carries TRBV21-1 and TRBJ2-7; the table's D call, TRBD1, has no DNA check behind it. TRBV21-1 is recorded as a pseudogene. The material sequenced was peripheral blood. The sequence was collected from a human donor in a cohort sampled during active COVID-19. In nucleotides, the CDR3 is TGTGCCAGCAGCAGGCCGCGGACAGGGGGAGGGGACGAGCAGTACTTC. It translates to CASSRPRTGGGDEQYF.